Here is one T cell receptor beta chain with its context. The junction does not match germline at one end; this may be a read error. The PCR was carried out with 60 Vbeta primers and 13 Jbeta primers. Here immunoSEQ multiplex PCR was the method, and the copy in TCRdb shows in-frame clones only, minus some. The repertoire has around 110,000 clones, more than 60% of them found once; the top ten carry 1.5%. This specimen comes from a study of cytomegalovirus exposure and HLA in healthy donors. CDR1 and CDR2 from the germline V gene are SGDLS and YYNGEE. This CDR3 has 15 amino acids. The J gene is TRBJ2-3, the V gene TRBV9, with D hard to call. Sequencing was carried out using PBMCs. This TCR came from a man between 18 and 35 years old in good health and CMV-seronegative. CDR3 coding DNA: TGTCCCAGCAACCGTCAACGGTCTAGCACAGATACGCAGTATTTT. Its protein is CPSNRQRSSTDTQYF.